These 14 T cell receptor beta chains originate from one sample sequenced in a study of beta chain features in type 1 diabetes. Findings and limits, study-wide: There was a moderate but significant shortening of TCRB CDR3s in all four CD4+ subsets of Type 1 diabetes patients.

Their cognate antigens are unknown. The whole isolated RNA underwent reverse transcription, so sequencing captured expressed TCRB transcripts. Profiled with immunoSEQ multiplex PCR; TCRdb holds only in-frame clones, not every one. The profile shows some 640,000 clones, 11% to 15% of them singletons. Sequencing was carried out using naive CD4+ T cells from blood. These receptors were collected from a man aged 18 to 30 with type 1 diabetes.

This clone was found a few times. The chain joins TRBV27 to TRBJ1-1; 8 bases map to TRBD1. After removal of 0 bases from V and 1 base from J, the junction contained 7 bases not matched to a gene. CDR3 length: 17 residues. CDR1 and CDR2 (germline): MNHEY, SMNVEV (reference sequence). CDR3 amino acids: CASSLSRRGHGNTEAFF. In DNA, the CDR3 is TGTGCCAGCAGTTTATCCCGCAGGGGGCATGGGAACACTGAAGCTTTCTTT.

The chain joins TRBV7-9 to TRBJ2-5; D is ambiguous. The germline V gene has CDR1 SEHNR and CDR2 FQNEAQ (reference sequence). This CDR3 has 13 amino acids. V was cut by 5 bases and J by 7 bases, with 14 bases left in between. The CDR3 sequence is CASSPGRVGTQYF. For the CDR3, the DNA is TGTGCCAGCAGCCCCGGCCGCGTGGGGACCCAGTACTTC.

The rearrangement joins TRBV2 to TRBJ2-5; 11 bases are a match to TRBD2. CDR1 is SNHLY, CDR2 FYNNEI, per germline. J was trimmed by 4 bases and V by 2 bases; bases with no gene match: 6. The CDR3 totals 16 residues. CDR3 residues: CASSEQLAGGRETQYF. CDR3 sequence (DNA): TGTGCCAGCAGTGAACAGTTAGCGGGGGGGCGAGAGACCCAGTACTTC. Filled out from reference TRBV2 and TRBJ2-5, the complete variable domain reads EPEVTQTPSHQVTQMGQEVILRCVPISNHLYFYWYRQILGQKVEFLVSFYNNEISEKSEIFDDQFSVERPDGSNFTLKIRSTKLEDSAMYFCASSEQLAGGRETQYFGPGTRLLVL.

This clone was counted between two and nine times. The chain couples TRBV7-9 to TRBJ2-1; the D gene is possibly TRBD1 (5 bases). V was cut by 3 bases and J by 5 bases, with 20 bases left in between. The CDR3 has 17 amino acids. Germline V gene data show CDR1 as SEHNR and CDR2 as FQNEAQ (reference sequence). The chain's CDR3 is CASSFWGAHRGHNEQFF. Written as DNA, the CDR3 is TGTGCCAGCAGCTTCTGGGGCGCCCACCGTGGGCACAATGAGCAGTTCTTC.

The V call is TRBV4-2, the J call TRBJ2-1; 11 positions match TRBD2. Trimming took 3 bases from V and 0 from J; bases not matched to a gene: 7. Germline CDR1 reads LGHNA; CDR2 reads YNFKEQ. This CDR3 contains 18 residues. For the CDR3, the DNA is TGTGCCAGCAGCCATCCGGAGGGGACTAGCGGCTCCTACAATGAGCAGTTCTTC. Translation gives CASSHPEGTSGSYNEQFF.

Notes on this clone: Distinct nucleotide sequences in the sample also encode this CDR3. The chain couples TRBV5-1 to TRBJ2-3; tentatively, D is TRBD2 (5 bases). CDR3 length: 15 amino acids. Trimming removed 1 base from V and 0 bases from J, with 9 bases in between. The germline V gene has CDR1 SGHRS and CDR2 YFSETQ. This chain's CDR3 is CASSLLSGSTDTQYF. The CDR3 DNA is TGCGCCAGCAGCTTGTTGTCGGGAAGCACAGATACGCAGTATTTT.

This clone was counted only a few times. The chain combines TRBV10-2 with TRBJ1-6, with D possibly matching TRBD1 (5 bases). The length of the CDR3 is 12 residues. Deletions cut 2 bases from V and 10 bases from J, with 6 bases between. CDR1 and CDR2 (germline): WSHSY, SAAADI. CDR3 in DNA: TGCGCCAGCAGTGAGAGACAGTCACCCCTCCACTTT. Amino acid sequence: CASSERQSPLHF.

The CDR3 bases are TGTGCCAGCAGCTCCGGACAGCCCAGGGAAAAACTGTTTTTT. Protein sequence: CASSSGQPREKLFF. V gene TRBV7-2 combines with J gene TRBJ1-4, with a tentative D call TRBD1 (6 bases). Per germline, CDR1 SGHTA and CDR2 FQGNSA. The CDR3 extends over 14 amino acids. V shed 4 bases and J shed 8 bases, with 14 bases lying between them. The whole variable domain, filled in from reference TRBV7-2 and TRBJ1-4, reads GAGVSQSPSNKVTEKGKDVELRCDPISGHTALYWYRQSLGQGLEFLIYFQGNSAPDKSGLPSDRFSAERTGGSVSTLTIQRTQQEDSAVYLCASSSGQPREKLFFGSGTQLSVL.

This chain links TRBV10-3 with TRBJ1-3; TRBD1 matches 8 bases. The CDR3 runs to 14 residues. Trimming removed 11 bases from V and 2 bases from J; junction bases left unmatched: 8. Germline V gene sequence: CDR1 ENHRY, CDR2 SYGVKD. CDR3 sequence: CAAEDRVAGNTIYF. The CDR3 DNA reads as TGTGCCGCCGAGGACAGGGTGGCTGGAAACACCATATATTTT.

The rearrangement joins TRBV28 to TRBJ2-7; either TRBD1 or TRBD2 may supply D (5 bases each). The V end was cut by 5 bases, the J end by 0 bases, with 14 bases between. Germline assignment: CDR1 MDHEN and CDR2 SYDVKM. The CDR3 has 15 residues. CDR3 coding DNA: TGTGCCAGCAGTCTGGCAATCGGGGCCTCCTACGAGCAGTACTTC. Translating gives CASSLAIGASYEQYF. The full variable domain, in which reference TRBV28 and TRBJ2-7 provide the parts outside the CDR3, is DVKVTQSSRYLVKRTGEKVFLECVQDMDHENMFWYRQDPGLGLRLIYFSYDVKMKEKGDIPEGYSVSREKKERFSLILESASTNQTSMYLCASSLAIGASYEQYFGPGTRLTVT.

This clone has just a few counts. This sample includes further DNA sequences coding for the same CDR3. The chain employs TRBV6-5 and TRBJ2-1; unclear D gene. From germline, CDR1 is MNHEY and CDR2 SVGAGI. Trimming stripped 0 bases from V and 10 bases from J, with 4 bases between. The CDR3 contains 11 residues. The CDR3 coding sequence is TGTGCCAGCAGTTACTCGAGGGAGCAGTTCTTC. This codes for CASSYSREQFF.

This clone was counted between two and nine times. CDR3 protein: CASSGAGAATGETQYF. The DNA of the CDR3 is TGTGCCAGCAGCGGGGCAGGGGCGGCGACAGGGGAGACCCAGTACTTC. J is TRBJ2-5 and V is TRBV28; 7 nucleotides line up with TRBD1. The CDR3 runs to 16 residues. Germline trimming cut 6 bases from V and 5 bases from J; bases unmatched to any gene: 15. The germline gives CDR1 MDHEN, CDR2 SYDVKM.

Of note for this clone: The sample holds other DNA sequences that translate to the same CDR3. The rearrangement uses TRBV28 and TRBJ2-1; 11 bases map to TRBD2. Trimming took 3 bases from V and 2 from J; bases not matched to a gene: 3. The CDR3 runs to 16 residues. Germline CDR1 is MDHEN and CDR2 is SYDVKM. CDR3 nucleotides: TGTGCCAGCAGTTTGACTAGCGGGGCAACCTACAATGAGCAGTTCTTC. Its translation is CASSLTSGATYNEQFF.

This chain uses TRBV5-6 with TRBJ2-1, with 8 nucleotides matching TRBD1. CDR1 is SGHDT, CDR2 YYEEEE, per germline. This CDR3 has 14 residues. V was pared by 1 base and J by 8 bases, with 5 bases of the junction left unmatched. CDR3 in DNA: TGTGCCAGCAGCTTGATAGTGACAGGGGATGAGCAGTTCTTC. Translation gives CASSLIVTGDEQFF.